A single sample is the source of the 32 T cell receptor beta chains below, sequenced in a study of CD8 T cells in ankylosing spondylitis. MiXCR, run by TCRdb on the 5' RACE reads, gives a single entry per CDR3 protein. The table lists about 220,000 distinct CDR3 sequences, approximately 7.4% of them singletons, with around 14% in the top ten. Study-wide points: Made up of fewer than 10 highly homologous variants, a TCR beta motif appeared characteristic of ankylosing spondylitis blood.

These TCRs' antigens remain unknown. Sample: blood, either unsorted or a sorted T cell fraction (not recorded which). These receptors originate from a male donor with ankylosing spondylitis.

The rearrangement links TRBV29-1 to TRBJ2-7; 7 bases are a match to TRBD1. CDR3 length: 12 residues. With V trimmed by 4 bases and J by 2 bases, 2 bases remained unmatched. CDR1 is SQVTM and CDR2 is ANQGSEA in the germline V gene. The CDR3 nucleotides read TGCAGCGTTGGGGGGACAGCCTACGAGCAGTACTTC. Residues: CSVGGTAYEQYF.

This clonotype was observed at least ten times. The chain uses TRBV12-5 and TRBJ1-5, with D hard to call. The CDR3 length is 15 residues. Per germline, CDR1 LGHNT and CDR2 FRNRAP. With 6 bases removed from V and 5 bases from J, the gap between germline ends came to 17 bases. As DNA, the CDR3 is TGTGCTAGTGGCCCGGACGGTGGACGGGATCAGCCCCAGCATTTT. Amino acids: CASGPDGGRDQPQHF. Full variable domain (missing parts from reference TRBV12-5 and TRBJ1-5): DARVTQTPRHKVTEMGQEVTMRCQPILGHNTVFWYRQTMMQGLELLAYFRNRAPLDDSGMPKDRFSAEMPDATLATLKIQPSEPRDSAVYFCASGPDGGRDQPQHFGDGTRLSIL.

This clonotype was seen at least ten times. The V gene is TRBV20-1, the J gene TRBJ2-1; D is possibly TRBD1 (6 bases). Trimming removed 6 bases from V and 2 bases from J, with 14 bases in between. CDR1 is DFQATT, CDR2 SNEGSKA, per germline (reference sequence). This CDR3 has 14 amino acids. CDR3 in amino acids: CSAIDRLTYNEQFF. As DNA, the CDR3 is TGCAGTGCGATTGACAGGTTGACCTACAATGAGCAGTTCTTC.

The sample holds a few counts of this clonotype. J is TRBJ2-3 and V is TRBV7-2; unclear D gene. CDR1 is SGHTA and CDR2 is FQGNSA in the germline V gene. Trimming removed 5 bases at V and 5 bases at J, with 14 bases between. This CDR3 region has 14 residues. CDR3 protein: CASSLYLGKDTQYF. The CDR3 nucleotides are TGTGCCAGCAGCCTGTACCTCGGTAAAGATACGCAGTATTTT.

This clonotype was picked up many times. V and J are TRBV7-8 and TRBJ1-5; no clear D gene. This CDR3 is built from 12 residues. Germline CDR1 reads SGHVS; CDR2 reads FQNEAQ. V was clipped by 2 bases and J by 6 bases, with 5 bases between them. The CDR3 coding sequence is TGTGCCAGCAGCTTATCTCTTCAGCCCCAGCATTTT. Its translation is CASSLSLQPQHF.

There are a few counts of this clonotype. The V gene is TRBV15, the J gene TRBJ2-3, with 10 bases that match TRBD1. V lost 2 bases, J lost 4 bases, and 9 bases stayed unmatched. The CDR3 contains 17 residues. Germline CDR1 is LNHNV and CDR2 is YYDKDF (reference sequence). The CDR3 region is CATSRSRQGAGADTQYF. The CDR3 region has the DNA TGTGCCACCAGCAGATCAAGACAGGGGGCGGGCGCAGATACGCAGTATTTT.

The chain links TRBV6-4 to TRBJ2-3; TRBD2 matches 9 bases. This CDR3 is built from 16 residues. After removal of 0 bases from V and 4 bases from J, the junction contained 5 bases not matched to a gene. Germline V gene lookup returns CDR1 MRHNA and CDR2 SNTAGT. CDR3 protein: CASSDSGGGAPDTQYF. The CDR3 DNA reads TGTGCCAGCAGTGACTCAGGCGGGGGGGCCCCAGATACGCAGTATTTT.

This clonotype was picked up many times. V is TRBV7-9 and J is TRBJ2-7, with 9 bases matching TRBD1. The junction had 8 bases not matched to a gene; V was cut back by 3 bases and J by 2 bases. The CDR3 extends over 16 amino acids. The germline V gene has CDR1 SEHNR and CDR2 FQNEAQ (reference sequence). The CDR3 coding sequence is TGTGCCAGCAGCTTCCCCCCGGGACAGGGAACCTACGAGCAGTACTTC. It encodes CASSFPPGQGTYEQYF.

The V gene is TRBV5-1, the J gene TRBJ1-1, with D unresolved. CDR3 length: 17 residues. CDR1 is SGHRS and CDR2 is YFSETQ in the germline V gene. The V gene lost 0 bases and the J gene lost 0 bases, with 15 bases spanning the gap. The CDR3 loop is CASSLDGYSTMNTEAFF. In DNA, the CDR3 is TGCGCCAGCAGCTTGGATGGGTATTCCACTATGAACACTGAAGCTTTCTTT.

This clonotype occurred many times. V and J are TRBV28 and TRBJ2-5; D perhaps matches TRBD2 (7 bases). Germline lookup yields CDR1 MDHEN and CDR2 SYDVKM. With 5 bases removed from V and 3 bases from J, the gap between germline ends came to 19 bases. This CDR3 region has 16 residues. The chain's CDR3 is CASSPHGWGGEETQYF. CDR3 in DNA: TGTGCCAGCAGTCCCCACGGGTGGGGGGGCGAAGAGACCCAGTACTTC.

The chain couples TRBV7-9 to TRBJ1-3, with a possible D match to TRBD1 (6 bases). V lost 4 bases, J lost 10 bases, and 11 bases lay in between. CDR3 length: 12 amino acids. CDR1 and CDR2 (germline): SEHNR, FQNEAQ (reference sequence). For the CDR3, the DNA is TGTGCCAGCAGCTCCTGGACAGAAACCATATATTTT. Translating gives CASSSWTETIYF.

The chain combines TRBV5-1 with TRBJ2-1; 10 bases match TRBD2. V dropped 4 bases and J dropped 9; count of bases not matched to a gene: 13. Germline V gives CDR1 SGHRS, CDR2 YFSETQ. The CDR3 loop spans 16 amino acids. Here the CDR3 reads CASSPRVERGGSEQFF. CDR3 DNA: TGCGCCAGCAGCCCCAGGGTCGAGCGGGGGGGCTCTGAGCAGTTCTTC. The full variable domain, in which reference TRBV5-1 and TRBJ2-1 provide the parts outside the CDR3, is KAGVTQTPRYLIKTRGQQVTLSCSPISGHRSVSWYQQTPGQGLQFLFEYFSETQRNKGNFPGRFSGRQFSNSRSEMNVSTLELGDSALYLCASSPRVERGGSEQFFGPGTRLTVL.

This clonotype was recorded many times. The chain uses TRBV5-6 and TRBJ1-4; 9 nucleotides agree with TRBD1. The trim removed 4 bases at V and 8 bases at J, leaving 15 bases unmatched. Germline CDR1 and CDR2: SGHDT and YYEEEE. This CDR3 is 17 amino acids long. This chain's CDR3 is CASSLIQTGTGREKLFF. CDR3 DNA: TGTGCCAGCAGCCTGATCCAAACCGGGACAGGGCGAGAAAAACTGTTTTTT.

This clonotype showed up many times. The chain carries TRBV12-3 or TRBV12-4 and TRBJ1-4; D might be TRBD1 (6 bases). V was shortened by 6 bases and J by 7 bases, with 21 bases between the two germline ends. There are 16 residues in the CDR3. The CDR3, as DNA: TGTGCCAGCAGCCCCCGGCCGGGGGGCGGGGGTGAAAAACTGTTTTTT. Translation: CASSPRPGGGGEKLFF.

The rearrangement links TRBV20-1 to TRBJ2-1; D possibly corresponds to TRBD2 (5 bases). Germline V gene lookup returns CDR1 DFQATT and CDR2 SNEGSKA (reference sequence). The V gene lost 3 bases and the J gene lost 9 bases, with 18 bases spanning the gap. This CDR3 region has 14 residues. The CDR3 here is CSARDVLAPVEQFF. The CDR3, as DNA: TGCAGTGCTAGGGACGTTCTAGCACCGGTTGAGCAGTTCTTC.

This clonotype has a count of ten or more. The gene calls are TRBV7-9 and TRBJ2-4; no firm D call. The CDR3 contains 16 residues. V was pared by 3 bases and J by 5 bases, with 17 bases between. Germline V CDR1 and CDR2: SEHNR, FQNEAQ (reference sequence). CDR3 region: CASSFRTVGSENIQYF. In DNA, the CDR3 is TGTGCCAGCAGCTTCCGTACCGTGGGATCCGAAAACATTCAGTACTTC.

The V call is TRBV20-1, the J call TRBJ2-7, with a possible D match to TRBD2 (6 bases). V shed 3 bases and J shed 3 bases, with 18 bases lying between them. The CDR3 extends over 15 amino acids. Per the germline V gene, CDR1 is DFQATT and CDR2 is SNEGSKA (reference sequence). In DNA form, the CDR3 reads TGCAGTGCTAGTTTCTCCGGGACTCCAGGCTACGAGCAGTACTTC. Encoded protein: CSASFSGTPGYEQYF.

This clonotype was observed a handful of times. This chain connects TRBV4-3 to TRBJ2-1; D unresolved. The CDR3 length is 15 residues. V lost 4 bases to trimming and J lost 0 bases, with 10 bases between them. From germline, CDR1 is LGHNA and CDR2 YSLEER. CDR3 amino acids: CASSPRVRSYNEQFF. The CDR3, as DNA: TGCGCCAGCAGCCCTAGAGTCCGCTCCTACAATGAGCAGTTCTTC.

This clonotype was seen repeatedly, ten times or more. The gene calls are TRBV5-1 and TRBJ2-7; D is ambiguous. V lost 4 bases and J lost 0, with 14 bases in between. The CDR3 sequence is 15 residues long. CDR1 is SGHRS and CDR2 is YFSETQ in the germline V gene. The CDR3, as DNA: TGCGCCAGCAGCCAAACCCCCGTCAGCTCCTACGAGCAGTACTTC. Translating it yields CASSQTPVSSYEQYF.

This chain joins TRBV19 and TRBJ1-1, with D maybe TRBD1 (6 bases). The CDR3 runs to 14 residues. CDR1 and CDR2 (germline): LNHDA, SQIVND (reference sequence). Trimming removed 3 bases at V and 4 bases at J, with 12 bases between. CDR3 DNA sequence: TGTGCCAGTAGTATTTCAGGGGTCGGCACTGAAGCTTTCTTT. Its protein is CASSISGVGTEAFF.

This clonotype was seen repeatedly, ten times or more. The chain recombines TRBV4-1 with TRBJ1-1; D might be TRBD1 (6 bases). V shed 4 bases and J shed 4 bases, with 13 bases lying between them. From germline, CDR1 is MGHRA and CDR2 YSYEKL. CDR3 length equals 14 residues. The CDR3 reads CASSPRQAPTEAFF. The DNA for the CDR3 is TGCGCCAGCAGCCCGCGACAGGCTCCCACTGAAGCTTTCTTT.

This clonotype was detected ten times or more. The chain employs TRBV15 and TRBJ1-2; D perhaps matches TRBD1 (5 bases). CDR3 length equals 15 residues. V was shortened by 5 bases and J by 4 bases, with 17 bases between the two germline ends. Germline lookup yields CDR1 LNHNV and CDR2 YYDKDF (reference sequence). The CDR3 reads CATSPPWGSGYGYTF. CDR3 sequence (DNA): TGTGCCACCAGCCCCCCCTGGGGCTCTGGCTATGGCTACACCTTC.

This clonotype was seen repeatedly, ten times or more. The V and J genes are TRBV6-5 and TRBJ2-2; unclear D gene. The V gene's germline CDR1 is MNHEY and CDR2 SVGAGI. The CDR3 length is 14 residues. V lost 0 bases and J lost 5, with 7 bases in between. DNA of the CDR3: TGTGCCAGCAGTTACTCGACCAGAACCGGGGAGCTGTTTTTT. Translating it yields CASSYSTRTGELFF.

In its sample, this clonotype was seen many times. The chain links TRBV4-2 to TRBJ2-3, with 7 positions matching TRBD2. The V segment lost 4 bases and the J segment 4 bases; nucleotides outside the gene matches: 11. Germline lookup yields CDR1 LGHNA and CDR2 YNFKEQ. This CDR3 contains 16 residues. The CDR3: CASSLVVTGGSDTQYF. The DNA of the CDR3 is TGTGCCAGCAGCCTGGTAGTAACGGGAGGATCAGATACGCAGTATTTT.

This clonotype was counted many times. This rearrangement joins TRBV28 to TRBJ2-7; D may be TRBD1 (6 bases). The CDR3 consists of 14 residues. CDR1 and CDR2 from the germline V gene are MDHEN and SYDVKM. The V and J ends lost 2 bases and 6 bases respectively, with 14 bases between them. This CDR3 is CASSLEGDGGEQYF. For the CDR3, the DNA is TGTGCCAGCAGTTTAGAGGGGGATGGGGGCGAGCAGTACTTC.

The chain is built from TRBV2 and TRBJ2-2; no clear D gene. Deletions cut 8 bases from V and 1 base from J, with 11 bases between. This CDR3 contains 14 residues. Germline V gives CDR1 SNHLY, CDR2 FYNNEI. DNA of the CDR3: TGTGCCAGCGGGTTCACGGAGAACACCGGGGAGCTGTTTTTT. Its translation is CASGFTENTGELFF.

In its sample, this clonotype was seen a few times. J is TRBJ2-1 and V is TRBV10-3; 10 bases fit TRBD1. The CDR3 runs 15 residues. Germline values: CDR1 ENHRY, CDR2 SYGVKD. Trimming removed 2 bases from V and 8 bases from J; junction bases left unmatched: 6. The CDR3 protein is CAISEPGTGEDEQFF. Here the CDR3 DNA reads TGTGCCATCAGTGAGCCTGGGACAGGGGAGGATGAGCAGTTCTTC.

At least ten counts were recorded for this clonotype. The gene calls are TRBV12-3 or TRBV12-4 and TRBJ2-2; D may be TRBD1 (7 bases). The V gene lost 1 base and the J gene lost 6 bases, with 18 bases spanning the gap. The CDR3 loop spans 17 amino acids. The DNA for the CDR3 is TGTGCCAGCAGTTTAGGCGGGACAGCATTTTCCCCCGGGGAGCTGTTTTTT. The encoded protein is CASSLGGTAFSPGELFF.

This clonotype was counted ten times or more. The chain links TRBV7-9 to TRBJ1-6; 9 bases align to TRBD1. The trim removed 10 bases at V and 7 bases at J, leaving 8 bases unmatched. The germline CDR1 and CDR2 sequences are SEHNR and FQNEAQ (reference sequence). This CDR3 has 14 amino acids. CDR3 amino acids: CATRTGAKNSPLHF. In DNA form, the CDR3 reads TGTGCCACCAGGACAGGGGCCAAAAATTCACCCCTCCACTTT.

This clonotype was detected ten times or more. The V and J genes are TRBV29-1 and TRBJ2-1; 7 bases agree with TRBD1. The V gene end was trimmed by 7 bases and the J gene end by 6 bases; junction bases not matched to a gene: 3. CDR3 length: 11 residues. Per germline, CDR1 SQVTM and CDR2 ANQGSEA. The CDR3 DNA is TGCAGCGAAGGGGGCGGCAATGAGCAGTTCTTC. Translating it yields CSEGGGNEQFF.

This clonotype was picked up a small number of times. This CDR3 reads CASSAHRGRGTEAFF. For the CDR3, the DNA is TGTGCCAGTAGTGCCCACAGGGGGCGAGGGACTGAAGCTTTCTTT. The chain uses TRBV19 and TRBJ1-1; TRBD1 agrees at 9 bases. CDR1 is LNHDA, CDR2 SQIVND, per germline (reference sequence). The trim removed 5 bases at V and 5 bases at J, leaving 9 bases unmatched. This CDR3 region has 15 residues.

This clonotype was picked up many times. The CDR3 spells CASSKGPDGYGYTF. The CDR3 region has the DNA TGTGCCAGCAGCAAAGGCCCTGACGGTTATGGCTACACCTTC. V is TRBV21-1 and J is TRBJ1-2; the listed D gene, TRBD1, was not tested against the DNA. TRBV21-1 is a recognized pseudogene. The CDR3 spans 14 residues.